What follows is one T cell receptor (beta chain) and its context. This clone was observed a few times. It has no known antigen specificity. It has no much larger one-base neighbor in the sample; base qualities were not kept. Libraries came from the immunoSEQ multiplex PCR assay. The multiplex PCR relied on a mix of 60 forward primers for TCR Vbeta segments and 13 reverse primers for TCR Jbeta segments. The CDR3 region of rearranged TCR beta genes was amplified from genomic DNA by a multiplex PCR assay. On the Illumina HiSeq System, the amplified TCR beta libraries were sequenced as 87-base-pair reads. In the authors' own workflow: In a later analysis, some 80 million unique TCR beta chains were counted across the 666 repertoires, and roughly 11 million of these chains were shared by at least two donors. Raw reads were error-corrected and collapsed into unique sequences by a nearest-neighbor algorithm in which closely related sequences were merged to remove PCR and sequencing errors. Alignment of CDR3 sequences to IMGT reference sequences was used to assign V, D and J gene segments. For a sequence to be retained, a match of at least six nucleotides to both a V gene segment and a J gene segment was required. A rearrangement was called productive if the CDR3 had no stop codons and remained in frame with V and J, and every other rearrangement was called non-productive. CDR3 was defined by IMGT convention, running from the second conserved V-encoded cysteine to the conserved J-encoded phenylalanine. Sequences without an unambiguous match to a single V gene segment were excluded from the earlier analysis of 450 to 750 of the donors. An earlier analysis of about 600 of the donors called V segments functional above 56.7% productive rearrangements and segregating when the between-donor standard deviation exceeded 5%. A statistical classification framework was built to diagnose cytomegalovirus status from the catalog of TCR beta chain sequences. In a later analysis, TCR nucleotide sequences were compared against IMGT/GENE-DB human TR gene sequences so that V and J genes could be assigned. Using the TCRdist pipeline, a later analysis assigned CDR3 sequences along with most-parsimonious VDJ recombination scenarios. A later analysis defined each TCR beta chain by its CDR3 amino acid sequence plus V-gene family, and excluded reads lacking a unique V-gene family. A later analysis removed over 500 highly shared, low-generation-probability nucleotide sequences to deal with suspected cross-contamination and a sequencing artifact. For each public chain, a later analysis derived a clonal expansion index from normalized ranks of inferred template counts within each repertoire. A later analysis computed generation probabilities with a VDJ recombination model fitted to out-of-frame rearrangements, and checked the results against IGoR. In a later analysis, TCR-TCR, TCR-HLA and TCR-CMV co-occurrence was scored with hypergeometric tests, and a repertoire-size bias correction was applied to TCR pairs. A later analysis estimated false discovery rates by permuting HLA or CMV assignments 20 times. In a later analysis, co-occurring TCRs were grouped using DBSCAN, with TCRdist sequence similarity added in when clustering inside HLA-allele-positive subsets. For co-occurrence clustering, repertoires with fewer than 30,000 or more than 120,000 public chains were excluded, along with several repertoires with anomalous nucleotide sharing. Here the immuneACCESS table is served through TCRdb, limited to in-frame sequences with V and J called. Missing clones are a known gap in these copies; in checked studies unresolved V genes cover under half, and the rest lacks a known reason. V and J calls and clone size come straight from that table; D and trimming were deduced from the DNA. Counted in this sample were 75,000 to 90,000 clones; about 9.4% of them appeared once. Together, the top ten hold almost 25% of the sample.

Spanning cysteine to valine, the CDR3 consists of 14 amino acids. The kept DNA is CDR3 alone, 42 bases in frame from the first base. Clipping removes 3 bases from V and 2 bases from J, with 1 as the unmatched junction base count. The germline V gene sets CDR1 to SGHRS and CDR2 to YFSETQ. The data stem from a study of cytomegalovirus exposure and HLA in healthy donors listed by TCRdb under 2017. Regarding the complete study: An earlier analysis of a few hundred of the donors reported 276 Gb of sequence data and 117 million unique TCR beta sequences obtained from about 170 million T cells. The genetic ancestry cluster associated with self-reported Caucasian donors included about 84% of the 300 to 400 genotyped donors. The study was designed to test whether signatures of past pathogen exposure could be identified by cataloging public T cell receptors. Donor age, sex, ethnicity and CMV serostatus were collected together with the repertoire data. In the later analysis, no new phenotypic data were used to find candidate immune exposures; instead, reliance was placed on TCR beta sequences and their occurrence across donors. The study combined high-throughput TCR immunosequencing, statistical association of individual TCRs with disease status, and machine learning to predict cytomegalovirus infection status. Every discovery cohort repertoire had been produced on one sequencing platform. The study profiled the T cell repertoires of 500 to 800 subjects by immunosequencing and related them to cytomegalovirus serostatus. A later genetic analysis took genome-wide SNP genotypes for about 65% of the 666 donors and used that subset as a discovery cohort. The number of typed donors differed by locus: about 629-630 for A, B, C, DRB1 and DQB1; approximately 520 for DQA1; some 610 for DPA1; and 400 to 480 for DPB1. In a later analysis, previously published TCR beta repertoires from 670 or so donors were re-analyzed and high-resolution HLA genotyping was added so that TCR occurrence patterns could be studied. Roughly 300 gigabases of sequencing data and 78 million or so unique TCR sequences were included in an early release covering about 700 HLA-typed donors. Five DR-DQ haplotypes were treated as single units for association and clustering because of strong linkage in the cohort. An earlier analysis of 500 to 750 of the donors applied high-throughput TCR beta sequencing to assess whether each TCR beta V gene segment acted as functional or pseudogenic. A separate validation cohort of 100 to 150 different subjects was used in addition to the roughly 700-subject first cohort. Across 300 to 500 genotyped donors of the cohort, an average of about 240,000 unique TCR beta nucleotide sequences per donor were sequenced, and 15% to 20% of those sequences were non-productive. Class I and class II HLA loci were covered by the typing at four-digit resolution. General study outcomes and caveats: In a later analysis, several top co-occurrence clusters were reported to appear linked to parvovirus B19, influenza, CMV and Epstein-Barr virus. A further reported finding was that TCR beta sequences accurately predicted the HLA-A and HLA-B alleles for most subjects in the first cohort. According to the authors, the approach could potentially be generalized to other disease states and immunological phenotypes. CMV serostatus was the only immune exposure information available for the cohort. In an earlier analysis of approximately 590 of the donors, most TCR beta V segments were observed in productive rearrangements about 90% or about 30% of the time, broadly matching IMGT annotations. Most TCR sequences were observed very rarely across donors, whereas some public TCRs were present in many individuals. Because the 87-base-pair reads could not distinguish some IMGT-functional V segments, including TRBV6-2 and TRBV6-3, those segments were excluded. Because HLA typing was missing for some donors at each locus, association tests included only the typed subset. Over 15 rarely observed V segments, including chromosome 9 orphons, were excluded from the earlier analysis of some 590 of the donors because counts were too low. A later analysis found that HLA-associated TCR beta chains were more clonally expanded and had lower generation probabilities than equally common non-associated chains. This cohort had only TCR beta chains sequenced, and the lack of alpha or paired-chain data limited which features could be detected. Three of the identified cytomegalovirus-associated TCR beta chains were confirmed in vitro to be specific for cytomegalovirus antigens. Correlated functional status among segregating V segments might reflect linkage disequilibrium, but an unknown experimental factor could not be ruled out. An association between a missense DCLRE1C variant and V-gene and J-gene trimming of TCR beta chains was found in a later genetic analysis and replicated in an independent cohort. At a false discovery rate of 0.05, a later analysis linked some 18,000 TCR beta sequences to specific HLA alleles. According to a later analysis, TCR association rates differed among HLA loci, with DRB1 alleles showing the most associated TCRs and HLA-C alleles showing the fewest. A total of roughly 160 TCR beta chains were listed by the study as associated with cytomegalovirus. According to a later analysis, most CMV-associated TCR beta chains appeared to be HLA-restricted, and the HLA associations seemed to be driven largely by CMV exposure. When HLA alleles, especially DR and DQ, strongly co-occurred, attributing TCR associations to individual alleles was difficult. In a later genetic analysis, fewer N-insertions in productive TCRs were reported among donors in an Asian-associated ancestry cluster than the roughly 700-donor mean. The classifier was reported to diagnose cytomegalovirus status with high specificity and sensitivity in both the original cohort and the validation cohort. A group of highly shared sequence variants was considered likely to be a technical artifact of the sequencing pipeline. Presence/absence analyses assumed roughly uniform sequencing depth across donors, an assumption that may not hold.

In total, 600 or so healthy bone marrow donors made up the cohort. Cohort members were all nominally healthy when sampled, although unrecorded immune exposures were likely present. The donor was CMV seropositive and belonged to the group of about 290 seropositive cohort members. A peripheral blood sample was collected from each donor, and TCR beta sequencing was performed on peripheral blood mononuclear cells. The Qiagen DNeasy Blood Extraction Kit was used to extract genomic DNA from the blood cell samples. The sequenced sample was PBMCs. The chain uses TRBV5-1 and TRBJ2-7; 11 nucleotides in the junction match TRBD2. This receptor was obtained from a man in his sixties in good health and CMV-seropositive. The sequence in DNA is TGCGCCAGCAGCTCTAGCGGGGGGACCTACGAGCAGTACGTC. Its protein reads: CASSSSGGTYEQYV.